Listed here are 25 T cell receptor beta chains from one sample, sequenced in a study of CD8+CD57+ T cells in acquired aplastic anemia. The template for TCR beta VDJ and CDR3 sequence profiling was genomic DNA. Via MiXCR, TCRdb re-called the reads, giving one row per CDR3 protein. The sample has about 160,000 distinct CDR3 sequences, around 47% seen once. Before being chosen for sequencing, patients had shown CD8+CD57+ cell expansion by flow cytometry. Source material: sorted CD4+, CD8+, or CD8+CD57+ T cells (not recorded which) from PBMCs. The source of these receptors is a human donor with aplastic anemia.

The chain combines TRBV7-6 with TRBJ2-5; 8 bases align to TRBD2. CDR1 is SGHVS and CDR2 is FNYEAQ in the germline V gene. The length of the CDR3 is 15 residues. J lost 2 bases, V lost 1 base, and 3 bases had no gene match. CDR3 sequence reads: CASSLEGGRQETQYF. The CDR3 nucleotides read TGTGCCAGCAGCTTAGAGGGCGGGAGGCAAGAGACCCAGTACTTC. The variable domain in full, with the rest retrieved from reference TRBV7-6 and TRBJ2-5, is GAGVSQSPRYKVTKRGQDVALRCDPISGHVSLYWYRQALGQGPEFLTYFNYEAQQDKSGLPNDRFSAERPEGSISTLTIQRTEQRDSAMYRCASSLEGGRQETQYFGPGTRLLVL.

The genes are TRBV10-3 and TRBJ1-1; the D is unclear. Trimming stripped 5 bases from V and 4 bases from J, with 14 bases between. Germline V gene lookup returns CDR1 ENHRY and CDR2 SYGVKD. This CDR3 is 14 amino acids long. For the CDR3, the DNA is TGTGCCATCAGTCCTGACGAGTGGAGCACTGAAGCTTTCTTT. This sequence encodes CAISPDEWSTEAFF.

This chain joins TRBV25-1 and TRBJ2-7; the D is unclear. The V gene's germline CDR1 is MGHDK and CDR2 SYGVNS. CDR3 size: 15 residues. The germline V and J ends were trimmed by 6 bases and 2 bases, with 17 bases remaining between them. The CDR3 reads CASSVDGLTAYEQYF. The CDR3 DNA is TGTGCCAGCAGCGTAGACGGTCTGACCGCCTACGAGCAGTACTTC.

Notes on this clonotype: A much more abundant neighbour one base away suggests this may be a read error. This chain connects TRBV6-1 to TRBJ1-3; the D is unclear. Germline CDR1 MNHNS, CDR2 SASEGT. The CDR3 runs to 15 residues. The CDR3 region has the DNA TGTGCCTGCAGTGAAGGGCCTCCCTCTGGAAACACCATATATTTT. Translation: CACSEGPPSGNTIYF.

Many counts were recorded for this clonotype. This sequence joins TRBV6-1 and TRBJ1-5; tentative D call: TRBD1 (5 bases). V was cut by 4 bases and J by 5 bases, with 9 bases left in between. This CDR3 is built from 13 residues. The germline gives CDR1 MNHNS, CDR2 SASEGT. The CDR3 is CASSGGWDQPQHF. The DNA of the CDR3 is TGTGCCAGCAGTGGGGGCTGGGATCAGCCCCAGCATTTT.

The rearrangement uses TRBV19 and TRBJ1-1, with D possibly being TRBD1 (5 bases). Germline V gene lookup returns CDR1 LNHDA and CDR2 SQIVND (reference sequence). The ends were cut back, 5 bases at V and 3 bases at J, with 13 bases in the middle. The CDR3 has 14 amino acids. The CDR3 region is CASSDQGVYTEAFF. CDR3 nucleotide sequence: TGTGCCAGTAGTGACCAGGGAGTTTACACTGAAGCTTTCTTT.

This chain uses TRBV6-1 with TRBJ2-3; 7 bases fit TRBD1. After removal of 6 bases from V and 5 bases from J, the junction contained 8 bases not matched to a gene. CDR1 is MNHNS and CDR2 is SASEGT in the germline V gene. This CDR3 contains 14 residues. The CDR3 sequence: CASSTEGAGDTQYF. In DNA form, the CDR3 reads TGTGCCAGCAGCACCGAGGGGGCAGGAGATACGCAGTATTTT.

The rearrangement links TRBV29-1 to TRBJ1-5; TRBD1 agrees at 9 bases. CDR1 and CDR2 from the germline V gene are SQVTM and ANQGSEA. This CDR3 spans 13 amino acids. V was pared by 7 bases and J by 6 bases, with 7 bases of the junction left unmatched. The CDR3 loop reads CSGAGTGSQPQHF. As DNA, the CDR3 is TGCAGCGGGGCCGGGACAGGGAGTCAGCCCCAGCATTTT.

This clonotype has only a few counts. CDR3 loop: CASSPQGQGAYGYTF. CDR3 in DNA: TGTGCCAGCTCACCCCAGGGACAGGGGGCCTATGGCTACACCTTC. V is TRBV18 and J is TRBJ1-2; 12 positions agree with TRBD1. This CDR3 region has 15 residues. Germline CDR1 is KGHSH and CDR2 is LQKENI. Germline trimming cut 3 bases from V and 4 bases from J; bases unmatched to any gene: 3.

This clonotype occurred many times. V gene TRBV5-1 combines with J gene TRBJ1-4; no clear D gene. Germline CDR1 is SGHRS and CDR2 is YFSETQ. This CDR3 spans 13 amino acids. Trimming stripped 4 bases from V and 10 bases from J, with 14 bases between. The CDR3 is CASSTTGSAKLFF. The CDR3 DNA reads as TGCGCCAGCAGCACTACGGGGAGTGCAAAACTGTTTTTT. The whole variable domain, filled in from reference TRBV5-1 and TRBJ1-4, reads KAGVTQTPRYLIKTRGQQVTLSCSPISGHRSVSWYQQTPGQGLQFLFEYFSETQRNKGNFPGRFSGRQFSNSRSEMNVSTLELGDSALYLCASSTTGSAKLFFGSGTQLSVL.

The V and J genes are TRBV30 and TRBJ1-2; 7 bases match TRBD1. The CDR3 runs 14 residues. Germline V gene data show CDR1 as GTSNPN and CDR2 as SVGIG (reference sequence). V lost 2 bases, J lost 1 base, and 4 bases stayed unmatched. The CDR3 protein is CAWSTGVVNYGYTF. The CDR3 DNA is TGTGCCTGGAGTACAGGGGTAGTTAACTATGGCTACACCTTC.

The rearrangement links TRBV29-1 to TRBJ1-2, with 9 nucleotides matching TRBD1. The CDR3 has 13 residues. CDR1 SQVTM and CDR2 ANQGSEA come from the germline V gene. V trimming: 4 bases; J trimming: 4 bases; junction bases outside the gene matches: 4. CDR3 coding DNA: TGCAGCGTTGTGGACAGGGGACTCTATGGCTACACCTTC. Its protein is CSVVDRGLYGYTF.

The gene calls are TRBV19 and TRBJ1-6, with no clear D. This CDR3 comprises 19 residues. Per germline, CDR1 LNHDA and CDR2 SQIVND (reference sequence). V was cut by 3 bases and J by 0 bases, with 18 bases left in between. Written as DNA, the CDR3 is TGTGCCAGTAGTATGCTGGTCCTGGACGGGAGCTCCTATAATTCACCCCTCCACTTT. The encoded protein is CASSMLVLDGSSYNSPLHF.

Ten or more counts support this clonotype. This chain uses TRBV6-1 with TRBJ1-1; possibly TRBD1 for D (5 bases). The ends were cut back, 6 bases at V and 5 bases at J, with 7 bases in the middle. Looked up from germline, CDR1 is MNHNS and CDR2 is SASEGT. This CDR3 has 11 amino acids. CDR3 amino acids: CASREGTEAFF. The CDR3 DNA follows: TGTGCCAGCAGAGAGGGGACTGAAGCTTTCTTT.

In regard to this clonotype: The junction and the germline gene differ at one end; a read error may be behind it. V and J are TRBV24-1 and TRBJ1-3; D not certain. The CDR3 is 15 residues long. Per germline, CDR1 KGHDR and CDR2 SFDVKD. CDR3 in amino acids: CTTSDPGRAGNTIYF. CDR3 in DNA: TGTACCACCAGCGATCCGGGTAGAGCTGGAAACACCATATATTTT.

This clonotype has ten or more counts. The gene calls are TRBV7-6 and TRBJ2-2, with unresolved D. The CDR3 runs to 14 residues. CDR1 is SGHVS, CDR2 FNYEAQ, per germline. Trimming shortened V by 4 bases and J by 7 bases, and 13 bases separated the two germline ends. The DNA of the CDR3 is TGTGCCAGCAGCTACACCTACCGAGGCGGGGAGCTGTTTTTT. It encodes CASSYTYRGGELFF. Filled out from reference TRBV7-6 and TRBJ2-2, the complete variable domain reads GAGVSQSPRYKVTKRGQDVALRCDPISGHVSLYWYRQALGQGPEFLTYFNYEAQQDKSGLPNDRFSAERPEGSISTLTIQRTEQRDSAMYRCASSYTYRGGELFFGEGSRLTVL.

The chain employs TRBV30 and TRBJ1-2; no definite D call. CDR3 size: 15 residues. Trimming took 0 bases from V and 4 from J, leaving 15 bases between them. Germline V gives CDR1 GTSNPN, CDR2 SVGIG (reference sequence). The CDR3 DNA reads TGTGCCTGGAGTGTCCCCAACTCCGGAGGCTATGGCTACACCTTC. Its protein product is CAWSVPNSGGYGYTF.

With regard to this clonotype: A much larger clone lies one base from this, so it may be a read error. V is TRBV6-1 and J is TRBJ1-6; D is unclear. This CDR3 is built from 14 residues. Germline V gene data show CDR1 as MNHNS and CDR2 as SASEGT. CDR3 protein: CASEKGLTNSLLHF. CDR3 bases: TGTGCCAGCGAGAAAGGGTTAACTAATTCACTCCTCCACTTT.

This chain's CDR3 is CSIIPGPDGYTF. CDR3 DNA sequence: TGCAGCATAATTCCGGGGCCCGATGGCTACACCTTC. V gene TRBV29-1 combines with J gene TRBJ1-2; the D gene is possibly TRBD1 (5 bases). The V end was cut by 8 bases, the J end by 6 bases, with 16 bases between. Germline CDR1 is SQVTM and CDR2 is ANQGSEA. There are 12 residues in the CDR3.

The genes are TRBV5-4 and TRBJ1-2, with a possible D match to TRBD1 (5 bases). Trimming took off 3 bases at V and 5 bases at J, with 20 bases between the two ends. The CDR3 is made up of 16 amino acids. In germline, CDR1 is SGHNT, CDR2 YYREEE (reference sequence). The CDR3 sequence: CASSSHSGGGEYGYTF. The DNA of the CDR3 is TGTGCCAGCAGCTCTCACTCGGGGGGTGGCGAGTATGGCTACACCTTC.

In DNA, the CDR3 is TGTGCCATCAAGCCGGGACAGGGGGCCGCAGATACGCAGTATTTT. Translating gives CAIKPGQGAADTQYF. This chain links TRBV10-3 with TRBJ2-3; 12 bases agree with TRBD1. Germline CDR1 is ENHRY and CDR2 is SYGVKD. The CDR3 contains 15 residues. The ends lost 7 bases at V and 4 bases at J; junction bases unmatched: 6.

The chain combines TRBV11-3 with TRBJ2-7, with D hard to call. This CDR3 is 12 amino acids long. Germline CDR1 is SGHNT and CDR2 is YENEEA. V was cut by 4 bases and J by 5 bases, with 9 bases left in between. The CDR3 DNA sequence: TGTGCCAGCAGCTCTGAAGCAGACGAGCAGTACTTC. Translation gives CASSSEADEQYF.

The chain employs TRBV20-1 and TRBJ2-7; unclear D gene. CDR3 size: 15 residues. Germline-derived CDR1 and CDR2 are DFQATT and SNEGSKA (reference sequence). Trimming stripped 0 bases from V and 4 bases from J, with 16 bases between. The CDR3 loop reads CSARDSLYPMYEQYF. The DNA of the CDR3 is TGCAGTGCTAGAGATTCCCTATACCCGATGTACGAGCAGTACTTC.

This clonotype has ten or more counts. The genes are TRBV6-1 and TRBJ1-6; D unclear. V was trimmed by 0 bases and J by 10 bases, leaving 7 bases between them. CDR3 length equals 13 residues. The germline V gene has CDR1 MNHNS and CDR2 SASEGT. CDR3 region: CASSEARGSPLHF. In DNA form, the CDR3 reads TGTGCCAGCAGTGAAGCGCGAGGGTCACCCCTCCACTTT.

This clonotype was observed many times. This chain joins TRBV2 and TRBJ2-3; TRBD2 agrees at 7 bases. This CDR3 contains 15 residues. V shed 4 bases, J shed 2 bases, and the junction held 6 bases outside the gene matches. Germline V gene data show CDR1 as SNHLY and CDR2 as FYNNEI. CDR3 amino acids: CASSGAGSATDTQYF. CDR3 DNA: TGTGCCAGCAGTGGAGCGGGAAGTGCCACAGATACGCAGTATTTT. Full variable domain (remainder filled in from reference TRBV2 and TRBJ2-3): EPEVTQTPSHQVTQMGQEVILRCVPISNHLYFYWYRQILGQKVEFLVSFYNNEISEKSEIFDDQFSVERPDGSNFTLKIRSTKLEDSAMYFCASSGAGSATDTQYFGPGTRLTVL.